This T cell receptor beta chain was captured by sequencing in a study of technical replicates of blood from a few donors. TCRdb's copy holds only in-frame clones and misses some; the assay was immunoSEQ multiplex PCR. The data contain about 66,000 clones, 70% to 90% of them singletons. Input material: PBMCs. The source of this sequence is a human donor in good health. Some clones in this sample may be carry-over from other donors' samples.

The chain's CDR3 is CASSSVIGGPSREQFF. Here the CDR3 DNA reads TGTGCCAGCAGTTCGGTAATCGGGGGGCCCTCGCGTGAGCAGTTCTTC. The rearrangement uses TRBV6-5 and TRBJ2-1; the D gene is possibly TRBD2 (7 bases). CDR1 and CDR2 (germline): MNHEY, SVGAGI. This CDR3 contains 16 residues. Trimming pared 4 bases from V and 9 bases from J, leaving 22 bases between.